The 27 T cell receptor beta chains below were found in one sample sequenced in a study of T cells in localized non-small cell lung cancer. Method: immunoSEQ multiplex PCR; TCRdb's copy keeps in-frame clones and lacks some. This sample has 90,000 to 100,000 clones, with about nine tenths found just once. This specimen consisted of PBMCs, obtained before any cancer treatment. These receptors were taken from a woman aged 40-69 years with stage II squamous cell lung carcinoma.

This rearrangement joins TRBV4-2 to TRBJ2-7; D may match TRBD1 or TRBD2 (5 bases each). V was clipped by 1 base and J by 3 bases, with 10 bases between them. CDR1 is LGHNA and CDR2 is YNFKEQ in the germline V gene. This CDR3 comprises 14 residues. The CDR3 bases are TGTGCCAGCAGCCAAGGTGGGGGTAGCTACGAGCAGTACTTC. Amino acid sequence: CASSQGGGSYEQYF.

Only a few counts were recorded for this clone. This chain connects TRBV6-1 to TRBJ2-1; D is tentatively TRBD1 or TRBD2 (7 bases each). CDR3 length: 18 amino acids. Germline V gives CDR1 MNHNS, CDR2 SASEGT. V lost 2 bases to trimming and J lost 5 bases, with 22 bases between them. For the CDR3, the DNA is TGTGCCAGCAGTGAAAGGGGGGGCCGACAGGGCCCCCACAATGAGCAGTTCTTC. Translation: CASSERGGRQGPHNEQFF.

V gene TRBV6-4 combines with J gene TRBJ1-1; TRBD1 might be the D (5 bases). Trimming pared 6 bases from V and 4 bases from J, leaving 15 bases between. Germline CDR1 reads MRHNA; CDR2 reads SNTAGT. This CDR3 spans 14 amino acids. The CDR3 region is CASSLDAGTTEAFF. The CDR3, as DNA: TGTGCCAGCAGCCTGGACGCGGGGACCACTGAAGCTTTCTTT.

This clone occurred once. The chain couples TRBV5-1 to TRBJ1-5; D uncertain. V dropped 4 bases and J dropped 2 bases, with 7 bases sitting between them. The CDR3 sequence is 13 residues long. The V gene's germline CDR1 is SGHRS and CDR2 YFSETQ. The CDR3 region has the DNA TGCGCCAGCAGCGACGGCGGCAATCAGCCCCAGCATTTT. Protein: CASSDGGNQPQHF. Full variable domain (outside the CDR3, taken from reference TRBV5-1 and TRBJ1-5): KAGVTQTPRYLIKTRGQQVTLSCSPISGHRSVSWYQQTPGQGLQFLFEYFSETQRNKGNFPGRFSGRQFSNSRSEMNVSTLELGDSALYLCASSDGGNQPQHFGDGTRLSIL.

This chain connects TRBV5-1 to TRBJ2-7, with TRBD1 as a possible D gene (6 bases). Looked up from germline, CDR1 is SGHRS and CDR2 is YFSETQ. Trimming pared 5 bases from V and 7 bases from J, leaving 16 bases between. The CDR3 length is 13 residues. CDR3 DNA sequence: TGCGCCAGCAGGCAACAGGGAACAGTGGAGCAGTACTTC. It is translated as CASRQQGTVEQYF.

The gene calls are TRBV19 and TRBJ1-2; D call uncertain. V lost 8 bases to trimming and J lost 8 bases, with 12 bases between them. The CDR3 totals 11 residues. Germline CDR1 LNHDA, CDR2 SQIVND (reference sequence). The CDR3 DNA reads as TGTGCCAGTTCCCAACGAGGGGGCTACACCTTC. Residues: CASSQRGGYTF.

The chain couples TRBV7-9 to TRBJ2-7, with 11 bases that match TRBD2. Germline V gene lookup returns CDR1 SEHNR and CDR2 FQNEAQ (reference sequence). This CDR3 is built from 16 residues. V lost 4 bases and J lost 2; bases outside the gene matches: 7. CDR3 DNA: TGTGCCAGCAGCTCCCGGACTAGCGGGCTTACCTACGAGCAGTACTTC. Residues: CASSSRTSGLTYEQYF.

The chain joins TRBV9 to TRBJ2-2, with D perhaps matching TRBD1 (5 bases). Deletions cut 6 bases from V and 2 bases from J, with 14 bases between. From germline, CDR1 is SGDLS and CDR2 YYNGEE. The CDR3 covers 15 residues. CDR3 in amino acids: CASMGPSRNTGELFF. The CDR3 DNA reads TGTGCCAGCATGGGGCCCTCCCGAAACACCGGGGAGCTGTTTTTT.

The rearrangement joins TRBV18 to TRBJ1-5; unclear D gene. The V and J ends lost 3 bases and 4 bases respectively, with 7 bases between them. CDR3 size: 13 residues. Germline-derived CDR1 and CDR2 are KGHSH and LQKENI. Written as DNA, the CDR3 is TGTGCCAGCTCACCTCGACAAAATCAGCCCCAGCATTTT. It yields the protein CASSPRQNQPQHF.

This clone was counted only a few times. The chain combines TRBV2 with TRBJ1-3, with D tentatively TRBD1 (6 bases). The CDR3 spans 16 residues. V shed 6 bases and J shed 1 base, with 16 bases lying between them. Per the germline V gene, CDR1 is SNHLY and CDR2 is FYNNEI. CDR3: CASSGGQSGSGNTIYF. The CDR3 nucleotides are TGTGCCAGCAGCGGCGGACAGTCGGGGTCTGGAAACACCATATATTTT.

This chain connects TRBV10-3 to TRBJ2-5; no clear D. The CDR3 loop spans 10 amino acids. V was shortened by 11 bases and J by 2 bases, with 6 bases between the two germline ends. In germline, CDR1 is ENHRY, CDR2 SYGVKD. CDR3 nucleotide sequence: TGTGCCGTCGGGCAAGAGACCCAGTACTTC. It specifies CAVGQETQYF.

The chain links TRBV12-5 to TRBJ2-1; a possible D gene is TRBD1 (5 bases). CDR3 length: 12 residues. Germline CDR1 is LGHNT and CDR2 is FRNRAP. Trimming removed 6 bases at V and 9 bases at J, with 12 bases between. This CDR3 reads CASGFRESEQFF. The CDR3 DNA is TGTGCTAGTGGCTTCAGGGAAAGTGAGCAGTTCTTC.

The V gene is TRBV5-1, the J gene TRBJ2-5, with TRBD2 identical over 11 bases. Germline V lookup: CDR1 SGHRS, CDR2 YFSETQ. J gave up 5 bases and V 3 bases, and 6 bases lay outside the gene matches. The CDR3 has 15 residues. CDR3 loop: CASSSRLAGRETQYF. The CDR3 DNA reads TGCGCCAGCAGCTCTCGACTAGCGGGGCGGGAGACCCAGTACTTC.

The chain couples TRBV18 to TRBJ2-5; TRBD2 matches 11 bases. CDR1 KGHSH and CDR2 LQKENI come from the germline V gene. V lost 3 bases to trimming and J lost 5 bases; unmatched junction nucleotides: 8. This CDR3 is built from 16 residues. This chain's CDR3 is CASSPSLAGGGETQYF. As DNA, the CDR3 is TGTGCCAGCTCACCGAGTCTAGCGGGAGGCGGCGAGACCCAGTACTTC.

This chain joins TRBV7-2 and TRBJ2-5; 15 nucleotides agree with TRBD2. CDR1 is SGHTA and CDR2 is FQGNSA in the germline V gene. With 5 bases clipped from V and 5 bases from J, the junction kept 3 bases outside the gene matches. The CDR3 has 15 amino acids. CDR3 in amino acids: CASSLGTSGGETQYF. CDR3 sequence (DNA): TGTGCCAGCAGCCTAGGGACTAGCGGGGGGGAGACCCAGTACTTC. Supplemented by reference TRBV7-2 and TRBJ2-5, the full variable domain reads GAGVSQSPSNKVTEKGKDVELRCDPISGHTALYWYRQSLGQGLEFLIYFQGNSAPDKSGLPSDRFSAERTGGSVSTLTIQRTQQEDSAVYLCASSLGTSGGETQYFGPGTRLLVL.

Only a few counts were recorded for this clone. The genes are TRBV7-9 and TRBJ2-7; possibly TRBD1 or TRBD2 for D (5 bases each). The CDR3 has 15 amino acids. Trimming cost V 4 bases and J 4 bases, with 17 bases left between them. In germline, CDR1 is SEHNR, CDR2 FQNEAQ (reference sequence). CDR3 region: CASSSGRERGYEQYF. In DNA form, the CDR3 reads TGTGCCAGCAGCTCGGGACGCGAAAGAGGGTACGAGCAGTACTTC.

The V and J genes are TRBV27 and TRBJ1-2; 8 bases align to TRBD1. V was pared by 3 bases and J by 4 bases, with 16 bases of the junction left unmatched. The CDR3 is 18 residues long. CDR1 and CDR2 (germline): MNHEY, SMNVEV (reference sequence). CDR3 coding DNA: TGTGCCAGCAGTTTGAAAGGTCCCGGGACAGGTTCGGGCTATGGCTACACCTTC. It yields the protein CASSLKGPGTGSGYGYTF.

The chain employs TRBV28 and TRBJ1-5; D unresolved. Trimming took off 5 bases at V and 1 base at J, with 18 bases between the two ends. CDR3 length equals 17 residues. Germline CDR1 MDHEN, CDR2 SYDVKM. In DNA form, the CDR3 reads TGTGCCAGCAGTCCCTTGAGTTCAGGCGGGAGCAATCAGCCCCAGCATTTT. Translation: CASSPLSSGGSNQPQHF.

This clone was observed a few times. In DNA, the CDR3 is TGTGCCAGCAGCTTAGGTAATTGGGTCACTGAAGCTTTCTTT. It yields the protein CASSLGNWVTEAFF. The rearrangement links TRBV7-2 to TRBJ1-1, with D unclear. V lost 1 base, J lost 4 bases, and 10 bases lay in between. This CDR3 contains 14 residues. CDR1 is SGHTA and CDR2 is FQGNSA in the germline V gene.

The chain joins TRBV4-1 to TRBJ2-1; a possible D gene is TRBD1 (5 bases). The CDR3 runs to 17 residues. V gave up 2 bases and J gave up 5 bases, with 19 bases separating them. Looked up from germline, CDR1 is MGHRA and CDR2 is YSYEKL. The CDR3 nucleotides are TGCGCCAGCAGCCAAACCCCGGACACCCCTCTCCACAATGAGCAGTTCTTC. Translating gives CASSQTPDTPLHNEQFF.

V and J are TRBV6-1 and TRBJ2-7; 8 bases fit TRBD1. Germline CDR1 reads MNHNS; CDR2 reads SASEGT. The trim removed 5 bases at V and 2 bases at J, leaving 5 bases unmatched. The CDR3 loop spans 14 amino acids. The CDR3 sequence: CASSRGDRPYEQYF. The DNA for the CDR3 is TGTGCCAGCAGTAGGGGGGACAGGCCCTACGAGCAGTACTTC.

CDR3 amino acids: CSVSQGATEAFF. CDR3 in DNA: TGCAGCGTTTCACAGGGGGCCACTGAAGCTTTCTTT. The genes are TRBV29-1 and TRBJ1-1; 9 bases map to TRBD1. J was trimmed by 4 bases and V by 5 bases; bases with no gene match: 2. Germline CDR1 and CDR2: SQVTM and ANQGSEA. This CDR3 has 12 amino acids.

This clone has a single count. The chain combines TRBV10-3 with TRBJ1-1; D gene uncertain. Germline-derived CDR1 and CDR2 are ENHRY and SYGVKD. This CDR3 comprises 11 residues. Trimming left V 6 bases short and J 5 bases short, with 7 bases between. Written as DNA, the CDR3 is TGTGCCATCAGGACGGGGACTGAAGCTTTCTTT. Translation: CAIRTGTEAFF.

The chain joins TRBV30 to TRBJ1-3; no reliable D call. Per the germline V gene, CDR1 is GTSNPN and CDR2 is SVGIG (reference sequence). The CDR3 totals 19 residues. V was cut by 0 bases and J by 2 bases, with 23 bases left in between. For the CDR3, the DNA is TGTGCCTGGAGTGTGGGCCCCTCCCTCAAGGGAGTCCCTGGAAACACCATATATTTT. This encodes CAWSVGPSLKGVPGNTIYF.

The chain links TRBV28 to TRBJ1-2; TRBD1 might be the D (5 bases). Germline lookup yields CDR1 MDHEN and CDR2 SYDVKM. V was cut by 6 bases and J by 4 bases, with 18 bases left in between. The CDR3 consists of 15 residues. CDR3 DNA sequence: TGTGCCAGCAGCCCTGGCCTGGGGGGAGGCTATGGCTACACCTTC. It yields the protein CASSPGLGGGYGYTF.

The chain employs TRBV2 and TRBJ1-3; D uncertain. V was cut by 4 bases and J by 0 bases, with 13 bases left in between. Germline CDR1 is SNHLY and CDR2 is FYNNEI. This CDR3 contains 16 residues. CDR3 in amino acids: CASSGREYRSGNTIYF. DNA for the CDR3: TGTGCCAGCAGTGGGAGGGAGTACCGCTCTGGAAACACCATATATTTT.

The gene calls are TRBV19 and TRBJ1-2; D may be TRBD1 (5 bases). This CDR3 contains 12 residues. CDR1 is LNHDA, CDR2 SQIVND, per germline (reference sequence). Between the trimmed V and J ends, which lost 9 bases and 5 bases, there was a span of 13 bases. The CDR3 reads CASYPGGYGYTF. As DNA, the CDR3 is TGTGCCAGCTACCCCGGGGGTTATGGCTACACCTTC.